Listed below are T cell receptor beta chains from one sample, sequenced in a study of control samples from healthy donors and cancer patients. Assay used: immunoSEQ multiplex PCR; TCRdb lists only in-frame clones, some missing. The table shows around 100,000 clones, with roughly nine tenths occurring only once. The sequencing sample was made of blood. The receptor source for this set is a woman aged 45-59 years in good health. Each CDR3 is given with its conserved first and last residue. The D gene is left open where the match is weak. The size field is filled for only some rows; it gives once, few, many or a size class.

V	J	size	D	DNA	CDR3
TRBV7-2	TRBJ1-6	.	.	TGTGCCAGCAGCTTAGGCTCTTGGCAGGGTTACTCACCCCTCCACTTT	CASSLGSWQGYSPLHF
TRBV5-1	TRBJ2-5	few	.	TGCGCCAGCAGCCCGACACGGTACCAAGAGACCCAGTACTTC	CASSPTRYQETQYF
TRBV30	TRBJ2-7	.	.	TGTGCCTGGAGTGGGTCTCTTAAAGGCGAGCAGTACTTC	CAWSGSLKGEQYF
TRBV12-3/TRBV12-4	TRBJ2-1	.	.	TGTGCCAGCAGCCCCATCCCGTACAATGAGCAGTTCTTC	CASSPIPYNEQFF
TRBV5-6	TRBJ2-5	.	.	TGTGCCAGCAGTGAGGTGGACAAGGAGACCCAGTACTTC	CASSEVDKETQYF
TRBV25-1	TRBJ1-1	.	.	TGTGCCAGCGCTCCAGCTCTACAGGGCATGAACACTGAAGCTTTCTTT	CASAPALQGMNTEAFF
TRBV27	TRBJ2-5	.	.	TGTGCCAGCAGTTTATCCCCCGGGGTGGAGACCCAGTACTTC	CASSLSPGVETQYF
TRBV4-1	TRBJ1-5	.	TRBD1	TGCGCCAGCAGCCAAGACGGTTTAGGGACAGTCAATCAGCCCCAGCATTTT	CASSQDGLGTVNQPQHF
TRBV24-1	TRBJ2-3	.	.	TGTGCCACCAGTGGTCAAAGCACAGATACGCAGTATTTT	CATSGQSTDTQYF
TRBV3-1/TRBV3-2	TRBJ2-2	.	TRBD2	TGTGCCAGCAGCCAAGAACGGCTAGCGGGGGTACCGACCGGGGAGCTGTTTTTT	CASSQERLAGVPTGELFF
TRBV18	TRBJ2-1	.	TRBD2	TGTGCCAGCTCACTGCAATCCGGGACTAGCTACAATGAGCAGTTCTTC	CASSLQSGTSYNEQFF
TRBV6-1	TRBJ1-6	.	.	TGTGCCAGCAGTGAAGTCAGTGGGAATTCACCCCTCCACTTT	CASSEVSGNSPLHF
TRBV5-1	TRBJ1-2	.	.	TGCGCCAGCAGCCGCCAGGTCGGAAGCTACACCTTC	CASSRQVGSYTF
TRBV21-1	TRBJ2-1	.	.	TGTGCCAGCAGCAAGCGGGACAGAAAATACAATGAGCAGTTCTTC	CASSKRDRKYNEQFF
TRBV20-1	TRBJ1-2	.	TRBD1	TGCAGTGCTGGGACAGGCTATGGCTACACCTTC	CSAGTGYGYTF
TRBV7-3	TRBJ2-6	.	.	TGTGCCAGCAGCCAGATGGGGGAGACTGGGGCCAACGTCCTGACTTTC	CASSQMGETGANVLTF
TRBV10-3	TRBJ1-5	.	.	TGTGCCATCACTACGACTCCTCAGCATTTT	CAITTTPQHF
TRBV18	TRBJ1-1	.	TRBD1	TGTGCCAGCATACCGGGACAGGAAAAGCCTGCTGAAGCTTTCTTT	CASIPGQEKPAEAFF
TRBV5-1	TRBJ1-1	once	.	TGCGCCAGCAGCTTGGGTTCAATGACTGAAGCTTTCTTT	CASSLGSMTEAFF
TRBV7-3	TRBJ1-1	.	.	TGTGCCAGCAGCTTAAGCCCCACACGGGTGAAGAACACTGAAGCTTTCTTT	CASSLSPTRVKNTEAFF
TRBV19	TRBJ2-2	.	.	TGTGCCAGTAATATGAAGCTCAACACCGGGGAGCTGTTTTTT	CASNMKLNTGELFF
TRBV6-5	TRBJ1-1	once	.	TGTGCCAGCAGTCCGGAGGAGCACACTGAAGCTTTCTTT	CASSPEEHTEAFF
TRBV7-2	TRBJ2-1	once	.	TGTGCCGGAAAGAACCGGTCCTACAATGAGCAGTTCTTC	CAGKNRSYNEQFF
TRBV7-3	TRBJ1-1	.	TRBD1	TGTGCCAGCAGCTTCACAGGGGGCGATGCCACTGAAGCTTTCTTT	CASSFTGGDATEAFF
TRBV11-2	TRBJ1-1	.	.	TGTGCCAGCAGCTTCCTCCGGGGAGGAACGAACACTGAAGCTTTCTTT	CASSFLRGGTNTEAFF
TRBV5-3	TRBJ2-2	.	TRBD2	TGTGCCAGAAGCCCTAGAGCGGGACTAGCGGGGAAGGCCGGGGAGCTGTTTTTT	CARSPRAGLAGKAGELFF
TRBV11-2	TRBJ1-2	.	TRBD1	TGTGCCAGCAGCTTAGGGACAGGGGGCGCGTATGGCTACACCTTC	CASSLGTGGAYGYTF
TRBV20-1	TRBJ2-3	few	.	TGCAGTGCTCCGATCATGGATACGCAGTATTTT	CSAPIMDTQYF
TRBV30	TRBJ1-5	few	.	TGTGCCTGGAGTGTAGCCGACACCTCCAATCAGCCCCAGCATTTT	CAWSVADTSNQPQHF
TRBV7-9	TRBJ1-1	.	TRBD1	TGTGCCAGCAGCTCTCACGGGACAGGGAACACTGAAGCTTTCTTT	CASSSHGTGNTEAFF
TRBV7-2	TRBJ1-1	.	.	TGTGCCAGCAGCTTAATGGGGGGGTTATGGAACACTGAAGCTTTCTTT	CASSLMGGLWNTEAFF
TRBV5-5	TRBJ1-6	.	.	TGTGCCAGCAACAAACCTACAGGTGGTAATTCACCCCTCCACTTT	CASNKPTGGNSPLHF
TRBV11-2	TRBJ1-6	once	.	TGTGCCAGCAGCTTAGATTGGGACTCATATAATTCACCCCTCCACTTT	CASSLDWDSYNSPLHF
TRBV5-6	TRBJ2-1	.	TRBD2	TGTGCCAGCAGCCTGCTAGCGGGGGGGTACAATGAGCAGTTCTTC	CASSLLAGGYNEQFF
TRBV11-2	TRBJ2-3	.	TRBD1	TGTGCCAGCAGCTCCCCGGGGCAGGGGGCGCGTGATACGCAGTATTTT	CASSSPGQGARDTQYF
TRBV11-3	TRBJ2-1	.	.	TGTGCCAGCAGCTTAGATGAAGAGGGCAATGAGCAGTTCTTC	CASSLDEEGNEQFF
TRBV15	TRBJ1-4	.	.	TGTGCCACCAGCAGAGATCTAAAAGAAAAACTGTTTTTT	CATSRDLKEKLFF
TRBV11-2	TRBJ2-5	.	TRBD2	TGTGCCAGCAGCAACGAGCGGGGGGGAGTTGAGACCCAGTACTTC	CASSNERGGVETQYF
TRBV9	TRBJ2-1	.	TRBD2	TGTGCCAGCAGCGTTAGCGGGGCAAGGGATGAGCAGTTCTTC	CASSVSGARDEQFF
TRBV5-6	TRBJ1-2	.	.	TGTGCCAGCAGATGGGGGAGCGGCGGCTACACCTTC	CASRWGSGGYTF
TRBV5-6	TRBJ1-2	.	.	TGTGCCAGCAGCTTGGATTTGGGATTGTCCACCTTC	CASSLDLGLSTF
TRBV7-2	TRBJ1-1	.	TRBD1	TGTGCCAGCAGCTCGGGACAGGGGGAAAAGGCTTTCTTT	CASSSGQGEKAFF
TRBV10-3	TRBJ1-5	.	TRBD1	TGTGCCTCTCGGGGGGACAGGATCAATCAGCCCCAGCATTTT	CASRGDRINQPQHF
TRBV29-1	TRBJ1-4	.	.	TGCAGCGTTGGTTGGGGCAGAGCCACTAATGAAAAACTGTTTTTT	CSVGWGRATNEKLFF
TRBV19	TRBJ2-2	.	.	TGTGCCAGTAGTCTCCGCGGGACGTCCGGGGAGCTGTTTTTT	CASSLRGTSGELFF
TRBV18	TRBJ2-5	.	.	TGTGCCAGCTCACCACCGAGCGGTGCCGGGGGTCTACAGGGGCGAAAGACCCAGTACTTC	CASSPPSGAGGLQGRKTQYF
TRBV11-2	TRBJ2-1	.	.	TGTGCCAGCAGCTTATTAGGTTTCGGCGATGAGCAGTTCTTC	CASSLLGFGDEQFF
TRBV5-1	TRBJ2-3	.	.	TGCGCCAGCACAGGGGAGGGTGATACGCAGTATTTT	CASTGEGDTQYF
TRBV7-3	TRBJ2-3	.	.	TGTGCCAGCAGCTTAAGTGGCTCCCCAGATACGCAGTATTTT	CASSLSGSPDTQYF
TRBV14	TRBJ1-2	.	.	TGTGCCAGCAGCCAAGATGGGAGACCAAACTATGGCTACACCTTC	CASSQDGRPNYGYTF
TRBV19	TRBJ2-7	.	TRBD2	TGTGCCAGTAGTATCACTAGCGGGGGATACGAGCAGTACTTC	CASSITSGGYEQYF
TRBV11-2	TRBJ2-5	once	.	TGTGCCAGCAGCTTAGTTTCAGAGACCCAGTACTTC	CASSLVSETQYF
TRBV4-3	TRBJ2-3	.	TRBD2	TGCGCCAGCAGCCAAAATAGCGGGAGTATGAAGTGGACAGATACGCAGTATTTT	CASSQNSGSMKWTDTQYF
TRBV7-7	TRBJ2-1	.	TRBD2	TGTGCCAGCAGCCCGGGGCAGCGGGAGTTAGGCAATGAGCAGTTCTTC	CASSPGQRELGNEQFF